These 10 T cell receptor beta chains came from one sample sequenced in a study of T-cell memory formation after mild COVID-19. TCRdb re-called the 5' RACE reads through MiXCR, storing one row per CDR3 protein. The data hold more than 450,000 distinct CDR3 sequences, with 15% to 20% observed a single time. The sequenced material came from PBMCs or a T cell subset sorted from them (not recorded which). These receptors came from an adult woman who had mild COVID-19 (a few samples of this study predate the infection). Cell type and time point are not known.

This rearrangement joins TRBV7-9 to TRBJ1-3, with a possible D match to TRBD1 (5 bases). Germline CDR1 and CDR2: SEHNR and FQNEAQ (reference sequence). V was cut by 6 bases and J by 3 bases, with 9 bases left in between. The CDR3 length is 13 residues. CDR3 region: CASSGDGGNTIYF. The CDR3 DNA is TGTGCCAGCAGTGGGGACGGTGGAAACACCATATATTTT.

The V and J genes are TRBV24-1 and TRBJ2-7; D is possibly TRBD1 (5 bases). Looked up from germline, CDR1 is KGHDR and CDR2 is SFDVKD. This CDR3 is built from 13 residues. V lost 6 bases to trimming and J lost 3 bases, with 11 bases between them. In DNA form, the CDR3 reads TGTGCCACCAGTCTTGGGGCAGGCTACGAGCAGTACTTC. The encoded protein is CATSLGAGYEQYF.

The table lists this clonotype with a few counts. This rearrangement joins TRBV4-1 to TRBJ2-3; D unclear. Per the germline V gene, CDR1 is MGHRA and CDR2 is YSYEKL. The length of the CDR3 is 15 residues. Trimming stripped 6 bases from V and 1 base from J, with 14 bases between. The CDR3 coding sequence is TGCGCCAGCAGGCTCTCCTCGGGTCGCACAGATACGCAGTATTTT. Protein product: CASRLSSGRTDTQYF.

The rearrangement uses TRBV7-8 and TRBJ2-2, with no clear D. Trimming cost V 5 bases and J 1 base, with 23 bases left between them. The germline CDR1 and CDR2 sequences are SGHVS and FQNEAQ. The CDR3 runs 19 residues. In DNA, the CDR3 is TGTGCCAGCAGCACTTACCAAGGCGTCCTATCTGAGAACACCGGGGAGCTGTTTTTT. Amino acids: CASSTYQGVLSENTGELFF.

This sequence joins TRBV18 and TRBJ1-1, with D tentatively TRBD1 (5 bases). The CDR3 has 13 amino acids. V lost 2 bases to trimming and J lost 12 bases, with 16 bases between them. Per germline, CDR1 KGHSH and CDR2 LQKENI. The CDR3 sequence: CASSPGEFEGTFF. CDR3 nucleotides: TGTGCCAGCTCACCAGGCGAATTTGAGGGGACTTTCTTT.

J is TRBJ1-5 and V is TRBV27; D may be TRBD1 (6 bases). Germline CDR1 reads MNHEY; CDR2 reads SMNVEV (reference sequence). V was trimmed by 5 bases and J by 5 bases, leaving 13 bases between them. The CDR3 length is 14 residues. CDR3 sequence (DNA): TGTGCCAGCAGTCACGGTAGGGGGGATCAGCCCCAGCATTTT. This sequence encodes CASSHGRGDQPQHF.

The chain carries TRBV6-2 or TRBV6-3 and TRBJ2-7; no firm D call. This CDR3 contains 13 residues. Trimming removed 0 bases at V and 5 bases at J, with 8 bases between. The germline gives CDR1 MNHEY, CDR2 SVGEGT. CDR3 sequence: CASSYSNGHEQYF. The CDR3, as DNA: TGTGCCAGCAGTTACTCGAATGGGCACGAGCAGTACTTC.

This clonotype has just a few counts. This chain uses TRBV4-3 with TRBJ2-3; 13 bases agree with TRBD2. Germline lookup yields CDR1 LGHNA and CDR2 YSLEER. V trimming: 3 bases; J trimming: 4 bases; junction bases outside the gene matches: 4. CDR3 length: 16 residues. In DNA form, the CDR3 reads TGCGCCAGCAGCCAGGGGACTAGCGGGACCGCAGATACGCAGTATTTT. Encoded protein: CASSQGTSGTADTQYF.

The V call is TRBV6-5, the J call TRBJ2-7; TRBD1 agrees at 10 bases. This CDR3 is built from 16 residues. J was trimmed by 2 bases and V by 2 bases; bases with no gene match: 6. The germline V gene has CDR1 MNHEY and CDR2 SVGAGI. CDR3 bases: TGTGCCAGCAGTTACACCTCGGGACAGGGGACCTACGAGCAGTACTTC. Translated, it gives CASSYTSGQGTYEQYF.

The V and J genes are TRBV29-1 and TRBJ2-2; D not resolved. Germline CDR1 is SQVTM and CDR2 is ANQGSEA. The ends were cut back, 6 bases at V and 5 bases at J, with 16 bases in the middle. The CDR3 is 14 amino acids. CDR3: CSVSGLVETGELFF. CDR3 DNA: TGCAGCGTGTCGGGTCTAGTGGAGACCGGGGAGCTGTTTTTT.